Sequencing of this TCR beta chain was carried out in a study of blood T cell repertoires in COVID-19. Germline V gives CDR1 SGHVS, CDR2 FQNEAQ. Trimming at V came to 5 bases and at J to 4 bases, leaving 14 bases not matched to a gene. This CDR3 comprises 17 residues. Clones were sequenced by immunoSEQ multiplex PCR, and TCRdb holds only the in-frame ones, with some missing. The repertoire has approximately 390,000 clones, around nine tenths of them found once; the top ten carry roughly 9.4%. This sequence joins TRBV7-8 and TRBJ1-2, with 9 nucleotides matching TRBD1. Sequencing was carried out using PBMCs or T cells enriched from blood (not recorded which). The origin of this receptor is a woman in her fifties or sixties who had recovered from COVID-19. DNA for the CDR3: TGTGCCAGCAGCCCACAAGCCCCGACAGGGGGTATCTATGGCTACACCTTC. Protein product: CASSPQAPTGGIYGYTF.